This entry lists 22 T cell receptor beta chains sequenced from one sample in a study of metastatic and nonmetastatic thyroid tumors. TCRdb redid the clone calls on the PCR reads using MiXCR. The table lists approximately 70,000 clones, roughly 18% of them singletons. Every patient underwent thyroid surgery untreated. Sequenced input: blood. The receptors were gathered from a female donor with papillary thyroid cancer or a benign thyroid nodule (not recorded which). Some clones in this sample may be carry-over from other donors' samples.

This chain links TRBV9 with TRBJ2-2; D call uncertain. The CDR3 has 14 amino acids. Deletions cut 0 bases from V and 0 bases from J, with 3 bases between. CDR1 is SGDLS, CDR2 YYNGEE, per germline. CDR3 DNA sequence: TGTGCCAGCAGCGTAGCGACGAACACCGGGGAGCTGTTTTTT. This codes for CASSVATNTGELFF. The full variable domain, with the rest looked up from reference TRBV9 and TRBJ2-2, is DSGVTQTPKHLITATGQRVTLRCSPRSGDLSVYWYQQSLDQGLQFLIQYYNGEERAKGNILERFSAQQFPDLHSELNLSSLELGDSALYFCASSVATNTGELFFGEGSRLTVL.

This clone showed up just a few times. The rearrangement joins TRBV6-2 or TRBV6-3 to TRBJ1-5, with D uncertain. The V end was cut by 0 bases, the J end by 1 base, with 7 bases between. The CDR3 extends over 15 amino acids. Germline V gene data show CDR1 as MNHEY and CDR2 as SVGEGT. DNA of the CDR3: TGTGCCAGCAGTTACTCGACGACGAGCAATCAGCCCCAGCATTTT. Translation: CASSYSTTSNQPQHF.

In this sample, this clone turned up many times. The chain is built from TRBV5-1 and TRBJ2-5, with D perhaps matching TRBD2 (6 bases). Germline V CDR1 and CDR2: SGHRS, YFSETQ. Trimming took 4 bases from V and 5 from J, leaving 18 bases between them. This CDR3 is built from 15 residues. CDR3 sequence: CASSPPEGLGETQYF. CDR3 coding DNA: TGCGCCAGCAGCCCCCCGGAGGGCCTGGGGGAGACCCAGTACTTC.

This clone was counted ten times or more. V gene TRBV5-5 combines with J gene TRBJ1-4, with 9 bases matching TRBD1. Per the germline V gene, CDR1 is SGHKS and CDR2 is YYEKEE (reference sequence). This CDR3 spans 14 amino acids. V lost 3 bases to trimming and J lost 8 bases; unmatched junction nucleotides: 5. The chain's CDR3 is CASSWGQGREKLFF. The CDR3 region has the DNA TGTGCCAGCAGCTGGGGACAGGGACGGGAAAAACTGTTTTTT.

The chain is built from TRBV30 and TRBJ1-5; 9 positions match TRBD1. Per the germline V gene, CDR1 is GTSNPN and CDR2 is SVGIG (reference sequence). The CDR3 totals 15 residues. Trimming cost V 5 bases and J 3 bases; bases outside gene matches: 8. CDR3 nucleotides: TGTGCCTGGGGAGCGGGACAGGGCAACAATCAGCCCCAGCATTTT. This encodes CAWGAGQGNNQPQHF.

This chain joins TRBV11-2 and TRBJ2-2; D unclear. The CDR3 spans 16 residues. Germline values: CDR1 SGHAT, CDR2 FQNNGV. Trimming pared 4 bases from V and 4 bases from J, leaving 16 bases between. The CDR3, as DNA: TGTGCCAGCAGCTACGCGGCGGCTTGGGGCACCGGGGAGCTGTTTTTT. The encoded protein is CASSYAAAWGTGELFF.

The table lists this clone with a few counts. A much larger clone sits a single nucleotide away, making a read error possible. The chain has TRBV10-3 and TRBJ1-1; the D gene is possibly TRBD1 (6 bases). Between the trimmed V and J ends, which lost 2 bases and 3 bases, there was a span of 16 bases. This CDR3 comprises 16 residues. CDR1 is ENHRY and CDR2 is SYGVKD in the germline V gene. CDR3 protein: CAISEVTGGWDTEAFF. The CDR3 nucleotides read TGTGCCATCAGTGAGGTCACCGGGGGCTGGGACACTGAAGCTTTCTTT.

The CDR3 loop reads CSASLEWNTEAFF. CDR3 coding DNA: TGCAGTGCTAGTCTTGAATGGAACACTGAAGCTTTCTTT. The rearrangement uses TRBV20-1 and TRBJ1-1; D not resolved. The CDR3 is 13 amino acids. CDR1 DFQATT and CDR2 SNEGSKA come from the germline V gene (reference sequence). V was trimmed by 3 bases and J by 1 base, leaving 9 bases between them.

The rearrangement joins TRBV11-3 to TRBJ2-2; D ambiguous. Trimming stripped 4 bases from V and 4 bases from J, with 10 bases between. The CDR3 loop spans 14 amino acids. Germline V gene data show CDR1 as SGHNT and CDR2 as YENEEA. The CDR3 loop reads CASSSSVATGELFF. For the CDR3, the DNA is TGTGCCAGCAGCTCGAGCGTGGCCACCGGGGAGCTGTTTTTT. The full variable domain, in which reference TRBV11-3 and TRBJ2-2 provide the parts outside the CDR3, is EAGVVQSPRYKIIEKKQPVAFWCNPISGHNTLYWYLQNLGQGPELLIRYENEEAVDDSQLPKDRFSAERLKGVDSTLKIQPAELGDSAVYLCASSSSVATGELFFGEGSRLTVL.

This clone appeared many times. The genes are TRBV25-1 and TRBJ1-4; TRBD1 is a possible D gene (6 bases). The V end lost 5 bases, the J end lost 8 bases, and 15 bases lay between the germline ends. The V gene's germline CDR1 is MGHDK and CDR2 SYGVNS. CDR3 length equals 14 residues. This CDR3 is CASSLAGVWEKLFF. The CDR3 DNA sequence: TGTGCCAGCAGTCTGGCAGGGGTTTGGGAAAAACTGTTTTTT. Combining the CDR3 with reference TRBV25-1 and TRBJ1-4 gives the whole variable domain EADIYQTPRYLVIGTGKKITLECSQTMGHDKMYWYQQDPGMELHLIHYSYGVNSTEKGDLSSESTVSRIRTEHFPLTLESARPSHTSQYLCASSLAGVWEKLFFGSGTQLSVL.

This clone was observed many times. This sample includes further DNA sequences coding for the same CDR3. CDR3: CASSLNNGETQYF. The CDR3 nucleotides read TGCGCCAGCAGCTTGAACAATGGCGAGACCCAGTACTTC. This chain joins TRBV5-1 and TRBJ2-5, with D unresolved. Germline-derived CDR1 and CDR2 are SGHRS and YFSETQ. The ends were cut back, 1 base at V and 5 bases at J, with 9 bases in the middle. The CDR3 is 13 amino acids.

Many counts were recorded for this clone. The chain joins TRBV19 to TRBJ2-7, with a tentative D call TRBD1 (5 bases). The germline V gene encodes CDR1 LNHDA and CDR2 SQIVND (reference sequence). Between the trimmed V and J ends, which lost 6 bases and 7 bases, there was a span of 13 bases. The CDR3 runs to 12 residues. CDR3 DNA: TGTGCCAGTAGAGATGGGGCCGAAGAGCAGTACTTC. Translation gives CASRDGAEEQYF. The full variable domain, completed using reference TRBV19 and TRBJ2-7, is DGGITQSPKYLFRKEGQNVTLSCEQNLNHDAMYWYRQDPGQGLRLIYYSQIVNDFQKGDIAEGYSVSREKKESFPLTVTSAQKNPTAFYLCASRDGAEEQYFGPGTRLTVT.

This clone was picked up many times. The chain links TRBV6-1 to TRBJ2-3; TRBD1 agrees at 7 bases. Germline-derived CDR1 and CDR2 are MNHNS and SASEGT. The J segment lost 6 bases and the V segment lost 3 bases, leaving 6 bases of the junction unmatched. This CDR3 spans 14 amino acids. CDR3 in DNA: TGTGCCAGCAGTGATTGGGGCAGGGGGGATACGCAGTATTTT. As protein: CASSDWGRGDTQYF.

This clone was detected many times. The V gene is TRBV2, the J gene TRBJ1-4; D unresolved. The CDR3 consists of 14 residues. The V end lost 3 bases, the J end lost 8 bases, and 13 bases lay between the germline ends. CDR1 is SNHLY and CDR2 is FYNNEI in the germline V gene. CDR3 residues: CASSEAVEDEKLFF. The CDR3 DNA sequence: TGTGCCAGCAGTGAGGCAGTTGAAGACGAAAAACTGTTTTTT.

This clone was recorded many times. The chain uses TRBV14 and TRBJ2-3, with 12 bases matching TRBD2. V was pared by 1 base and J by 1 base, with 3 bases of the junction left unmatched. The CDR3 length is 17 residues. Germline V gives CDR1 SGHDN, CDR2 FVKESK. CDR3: CASSQASSGRGTDTQYF. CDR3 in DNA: TGTGCCAGCAGCCAAGCGTCTAGCGGGAGGGGCACAGATACGCAGTATTTT. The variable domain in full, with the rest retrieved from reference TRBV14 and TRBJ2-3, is EAGVTQFPSHSVIEKGQTVTLRCDPISGHDNLYWYRRVMGKEIKFLLHFVKESKQDESGMPNNRFLAERTGGTYSTLKVQPAELEDSGVYFCASSQASSGRGTDTQYFGPGTRLTVL.

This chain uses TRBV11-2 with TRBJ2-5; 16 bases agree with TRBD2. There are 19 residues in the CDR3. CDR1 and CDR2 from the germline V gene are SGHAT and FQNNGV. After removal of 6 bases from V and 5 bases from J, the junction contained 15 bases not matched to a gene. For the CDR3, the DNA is TGTGCCAGCAGTCCAAACCGTCACGGGACTAGCGGGAGGGGGGAGACCCAGTACTTC. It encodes CASSPNRHGTSGRGETQYF.

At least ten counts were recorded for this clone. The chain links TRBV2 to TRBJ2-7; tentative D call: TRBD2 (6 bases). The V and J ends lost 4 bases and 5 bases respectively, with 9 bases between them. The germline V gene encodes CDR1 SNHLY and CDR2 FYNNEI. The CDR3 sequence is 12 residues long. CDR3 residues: CASSVGGNEQYF. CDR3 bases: TGTGCCAGCAGTGTGGGCGGGAACGAGCAGTACTTC.

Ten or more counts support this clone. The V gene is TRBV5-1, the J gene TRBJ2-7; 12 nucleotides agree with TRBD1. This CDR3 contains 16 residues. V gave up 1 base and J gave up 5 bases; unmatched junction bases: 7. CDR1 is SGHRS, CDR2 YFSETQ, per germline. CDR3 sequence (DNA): TGCGCCAGCAGCTTGTTCGGGACAGGGGGCCCCCACGAGCAGTACTTC. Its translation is CASSLFGTGGPHEQYF.

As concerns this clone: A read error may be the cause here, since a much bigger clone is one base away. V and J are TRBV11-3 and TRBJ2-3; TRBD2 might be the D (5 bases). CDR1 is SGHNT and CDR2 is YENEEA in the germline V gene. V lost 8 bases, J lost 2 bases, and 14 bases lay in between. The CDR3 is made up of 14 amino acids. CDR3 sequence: CASRSFGVTDTQYF. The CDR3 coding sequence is TGTGCCAGCCGCTCGTTCGGGGTCACAGATACGCAGTATTTT.

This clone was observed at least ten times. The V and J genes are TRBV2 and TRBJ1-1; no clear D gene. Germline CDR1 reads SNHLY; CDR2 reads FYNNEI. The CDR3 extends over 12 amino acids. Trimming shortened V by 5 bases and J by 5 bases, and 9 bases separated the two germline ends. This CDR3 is CASSLTRTEAFF. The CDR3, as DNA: TGTGCCAGCAGTCTGACGAGAACTGAAGCTTTCTTT.

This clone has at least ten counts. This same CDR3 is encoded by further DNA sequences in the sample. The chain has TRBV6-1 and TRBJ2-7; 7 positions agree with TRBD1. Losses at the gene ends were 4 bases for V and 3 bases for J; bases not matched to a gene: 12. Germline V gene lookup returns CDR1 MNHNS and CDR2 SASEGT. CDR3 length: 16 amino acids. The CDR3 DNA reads TGTGCCAGCAGTGCCGAGAAAGGGGGCTTAAGCTACGAGCAGTACTTC. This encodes CASSAEKGGLSYEQYF.

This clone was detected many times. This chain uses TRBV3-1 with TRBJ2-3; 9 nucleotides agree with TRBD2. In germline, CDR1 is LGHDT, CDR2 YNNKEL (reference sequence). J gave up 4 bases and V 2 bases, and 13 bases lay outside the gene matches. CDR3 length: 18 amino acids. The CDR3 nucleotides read TGTGCCAGCAGCCAAATCCGCCTAAGCGGGAGGAACGCAGATACGCAGTATTTT. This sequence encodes CASSQIRLSGRNADTQYF.